This T cell receptor (beta chain) was captured by sequencing in a study of T-cell memory formation after mild COVID-19. Using constant-segment primers, 5'RACE produced TCR alpha and TCR beta cDNA libraries carrying sample barcodes and UMIs. Each CDR3 protein gets one entry after TCRdb re-called the 5' RACE reads with MiXCR. There are 250,000 or so distinct CDR3 sequences in the sample; under 20% occur only once, and roughly 23% lies in the top ten. Study observations and caveats: Some responding clones appeared in pre-infection memory, suggesting cross-reactive memory joined.

This clonotype was seen a handful of times. Its antigen is unknown. Trimming took off 3 bases at V and 0 bases at J, with 2 bases between the two ends. Germline lookup yields CDR1 WNHNN and CDR2 SYGVQD (reference sequence). The CDR3 has 13 amino acids. Sequences were obtained from PBMCs or a T cell subset sorted from them (not recorded which). This TCR derives from a man aged 18 to 29 who had mild COVID-19 (a few samples of this study predate the infection). Cell type and time point are not known. The rearrangement links TRBV10-1 to TRBJ2-2; D is ambiguous. The CDR3 coding sequence is TGCGCCAGCAGTGAAACGAACACCGGGGAGCTGTTTTTT. Amino acid sequence: CASSETNTGELFF.